Listed below are T cell receptor beta chains from one sample, sequenced in a study of cytomegalovirus exposure and HLA in healthy donors. Only in-frame clones appear in the TCRdb table, and some are missing; sequencing was by immunoSEQ multiplex PCR. The data show 100,000 or so clones, approximately 65% seen once. Sample: PBMCs. Receptors were obtained from a man younger than 45 in good health and CMV-seronegative. Each CDR3 is given with its conserved first and last residue. A D gene is named only where the DNA matches it firmly. Where a row states a size, it is once, few, many or the class of an expanded clone; other rows omit it.

abundance | j_gene | d_gene | v_gene | CDR3nt | CDR3aa
NA | TRBJ2-5 | NA | TRBV7-3 | TGTGCCAGCAGCCCAGGGGTGGGAGGGCCCTCAGAGACCCAGTACTTC | CASSPGVGGPSETQYF
NA | TRBJ1-5 | NA | TRBV27 | TGTGCAGCGGGGGAACAGCCCCAGCATTTT | CAAGEQPQHF
NA | TRBJ1-5 | NA | TRBV6-1 | TGTGCCAGCAGTGGAGGGACACGTTGGGGCAATCAGCCCCAGCATTTT | CASSGGTRWGNQPQHF
few | TRBJ1-2 | NA | TRBV4-1 | TGCGCCAGCACCACGGTCACGATGGGAGTTAACTATGGCTACACCTTC | CASTTVTMGVNYGYTF
NA | TRBJ1-2 | TRBD1 | TRBV5-1 | TGCGCCAGCAGCCCCACGGGACAGGATCGCGGCTACACCTTC | CASSPTGQDRGYTF
few | TRBJ1-1 | NA | TRBV29-1 | TGCAGCGTTGGGCAGGGGAACACTGAAGCTTTCTTT | CSVGQGNTEAFF
NA | TRBJ2-2 | NA | TRBV6-1 | TGTGCCAGCAGTGAAGCCGCGGACACCGGGGAGCTGTTTTTT | CASSEAADTGELFF
NA | TRBJ2-1 | TRBD1 | TRBV7-2 | TGTGCCAGCAGCTTAAGTACCAGGGGGCGGGATGAGCAGTTCTTC | CASSLSTRGRDEQFF
few | TRBJ1-1 | NA | TRBV30 | TGTGCCTGGAGGGGGAGGGGATTCAGTGAAGCTTTCTTT | CAWRGRGFSEAFF
NA | TRBJ1-1 | TRBD1 | TRBV27 | TGTGCCAGCAGTTTAATTGGAAGGGGGCGCACTGAAGCTTTCTTT | CASSLIGRGRTEAFF
NA | TRBJ1-2 | TRBD1 | TRBV5-1 | TGCGCCAGCAGCTTGTTCTTCCGCCTTTCGGGGCCAGGGGGTAGTTATGGCTACACCTTC | CASSLFFRLSGPGGSYGYTF
NA | TRBJ2-7 | TRBD1 | TRBV29-1 | TGCAGCGCCGGGGACAGGGGGTTAAGCTACGAGCAGTACTTC | CSAGDRGLSYEQYF
NA | TRBJ1-4 | NA | TRBV15 | TGTGCCACCAGCACCAGCTCTACGCCGGGACTTATTAATGAAAAACTGTTTTTT | CATSTSSTPGLINEKLFF
few | TRBJ1-1 | NA | TRBV5-1 | TGCGCCAGCAGCTTGGGGCAGGAGAACACTGAAGCTTTCTTT | CASSLGQENTEAFF
NA | TRBJ1-5 | TRBD1 | TRBV19 | TGTGCCAGTGCACAGGGGGCCGATCAGCCCCAGCATTTT | CASAQGADQPQHF
NA | TRBJ1-5 | TRBD1 | TRBV2 | TGTGCCAGCAGCTCCGACAGGGGACAGCCCCAGCATTTT | CASSSDRGQPQHF
NA | TRBJ1-1 | NA | TRBV30 | TGTGCCTGGACCCGCGGGGTAGACACTGAAGCTTTCTTT | CAWTRGVDTEAFF
NA | TRBJ2-2 | NA | TRBV7-2 | TGTGCCAGCAGCTTAGTAGGGAGTGGGAACACCGGGGAGCTGTTTTTT | CASSLVGSGNTGELFF
NA | TRBJ2-7 | NA | TRBV15 | TGTGCCACCAGCATTATTCAGGGGGGCCAGGGCGAGCAGTACTTC | CATSIIQGGQGEQYF
few | TRBJ2-5 | TRBD1 | TRBV9 | TGTGCCAGCAGCTCTAGGGGGCAGTTACAAGAGACCCAGTACTTC | CASSSRGQLQETQYF
NA | TRBJ1-5 | NA | TRBV27 | TGTGCCAGCAGTTTCTTCGGGGGGCCGGGCAATCAGCCCCAGCATTTT | CASSFFGGPGNQPQHF
few | TRBJ2-7 | TRBD1 | TRBV28 | TGTGCCAGCAGTTCGGACAGGCGACCCCAGTACTTC | CASSSDRRPQYF
NA | TRBJ2-7 | TRBD2 | TRBV5-1 | TGCGCCAGCAGCTTAGCGGGAGTCTTTATCTACGAGCAGTACTTC | CASSLAGVFIYEQYF
few | TRBJ2-7 | TRBD1 | TRBV4-1 | TGCGCCAGCAGCCAAGGAAGTCAGGGGGTGTTCTACGAGCAGTACTTC | CASSQGSQGVFYEQYF
NA | TRBJ2-5 | TRBD2 | TRBV7-2 | TGTGCCAGCAGCCTGGGACTAGCGGGGGAAGAGACCCAGTACTTC | CASSLGLAGEETQYF
NA | TRBJ1-4 | TRBD1 | TRBV7-9 | TGTGCCAGCAGCCCCGCCCCTGACAGGGGTGAAAAACTGTTTTTT | CASSPAPDRGEKLFF
once | TRBJ2-7 | NA | TRBV18 | TGTGCCAGCTCACCTTTAACCCCAGGGGCTAGTTCCTACGAGCAGTACTTC | CASSPLTPGASSYEQYF
NA | TRBJ2-2 | TRBD1 | TRBV5-1 | TGCGCCAGCAGAAAACAGGGGGCGAACACCGGGGAGCTGTTTTTT | CASRKQGANTGELFF
NA | TRBJ1-1 | NA | TRBV6-5 | TGTGCCAGCAGCCGACAGGTGAACACTGAAGCTTTCTTT | CASSRQVNTEAFF